A single sample gave rise to the 23 T cell receptor beta chains below, sequenced in a study of PD-L1 blockade in urothelial cancer. Profiling relied on immunoSEQ multiplex PCR, and the TCRdb table lists in-frame clones only, not all of them. The sample carries about 130,000 clones, roughly 84% recorded once. Sample time point: pretreatment peripheral blood. Specimen: PBMCs, collected around atezolizumab (anti-PD-L1) treatment. The receptors derive from a man aged 50 or older with urothelial cancer.

This clone was detected a few times. The genes are TRBV7-9 and TRBJ1-2; 7 bases map to TRBD1. The V and J ends lost 5 bases and 5 bases, in that order; junction bases with no gene match: 11. The CDR3 is 15 residues long. CDR1 is SEHNR and CDR2 is FQNEAQ in the germline V gene (reference sequence). Here the CDR3 reads CASSPGQGVFYGYTF. As DNA, the CDR3 is TGTGCCAGCAGCCCCGGCCAGGGGGTTTTTTATGGCTACACCTTC.

The chain recombines TRBV13 with TRBJ2-5; 9 nucleotides line up with TRBD1. Germline V lookup: CDR1 PRHDT, CDR2 FYEKMQ (reference sequence). This CDR3 comprises 13 residues. V shed 8 bases and J 4 bases; nucleotides not matched to a gene: 5. The CDR3 spells CASRRTGVETQYF. CDR3 nucleotide sequence: TGTGCCAGCCGGCGGACAGGGGTAGAGACCCAGTACTTC.

The chain couples TRBV5-1 to TRBJ2-7, with a tentative D call TRBD1 (5 bases). Trimming removed 2 bases from V and 3 bases from J, with 12 bases in between. This CDR3 comprises 14 residues. CDR1 and CDR2 (germline): SGHRS, YFSETQ. The CDR3 sequence is CASSFDRNFYEQYF. As DNA, the CDR3 is TGCGCCAGCAGCTTTGACAGAAATTTCTACGAGCAGTACTTC. Full variable domain (missing parts from reference TRBV5-1 and TRBJ2-7): KAGVTQTPRYLIKTRGQQVTLSCSPISGHRSVSWYQQTPGQGLQFLFEYFSETQRNKGNFPGRFSGRQFSNSRSEMNVSTLELGDSALYLCASSFDRNFYEQYFGPGTRLTVT.

This chain links TRBV6-6 with TRBJ2-5; D uncertain. Trimming shortened V by 4 bases and J by 2 bases, and 8 bases separated the two germline ends. Germline-derived CDR1 and CDR2 are MNHNY and SVGAGI (reference sequence). The CDR3 length is 13 residues. CDR3 bases: TGTGCCAGCAGTTTGACGGAGCAAGAGACCCAGTACTTC. Its protein product is CASSLTEQETQYF.

The chain has TRBV4-2 and TRBJ1-2, with a possible D match to TRBD1 (5 bases). CDR3 length: 15 amino acids. Germline-derived CDR1 and CDR2 are LGHNA and YNFKEQ. V was cut by 1 base and J by 4 bases, with 13 bases left in between. Here the CDR3 DNA reads TGTGCCAGCAGCCAAGCCAAGGCGGGGACCTATGGCTACACCTTC. Its protein is CASSQAKAGTYGYTF.

The gene calls are TRBV27 and TRBJ2-1; D might be TRBD1 (8 bases). V was clipped by 6 bases and J by 2 bases, with 14 bases between them. Germline lookup yields CDR1 MNHEY and CDR2 SMNVEV (reference sequence). The length of the CDR3 is 15 residues. The CDR3: CASSSGTGAYNEQFF. CDR3 in DNA: TGTGCCAGCAGCAGCGGGACAGGAGCCTACAATGAGCAGTTCTTC.

The V and J genes are TRBV6-5 and TRBJ2-4, with 7 bases aligning to TRBD1. CDR3 length: 13 amino acids. V gave up 6 bases and J gave up 7 bases; unmatched junction bases: 6. Germline V lookup: CDR1 MNHEY, CDR2 SVGAGI. This CDR3 reads CASRPDRANIQYF. CDR3 nucleotides: TGTGCCAGCAGGCCCGACAGGGCGAACATTCAGTACTTC.

The gene calls are TRBV7-9 and TRBJ1-2, with D uncertain. The germline V gene encodes CDR1 SEHNR and CDR2 FQNEAQ (reference sequence). V gave up 1 base and J gave up 2 bases, with 8 bases separating them. This CDR3 is 14 amino acids long. CDR3 protein: CASSLVRENYGYTF. The CDR3 DNA follows: TGTGCCAGCAGCTTAGTGCGGGAAAACTATGGCTACACCTTC.

V and J are TRBV2 and TRBJ1-1; D is perhaps TRBD1 (6 bases). Trimming stripped 2 bases from V and 5 bases from J, with 9 bases between. This CDR3 region has 13 residues. Per the germline V gene, CDR1 is SNHLY and CDR2 is FYNNEI. The chain's CDR3 is CASSEQGSTEAFF. The CDR3 DNA sequence: TGTGCCAGCAGTGAACAGGGGTCGACTGAAGCTTTCTTT.

The V and J genes are TRBV30 and TRBJ2-7; TRBD1 is a possible D gene (6 bases). The germline CDR1 and CDR2 sequences are GTSNPN and SVGIG (reference sequence). CDR3 size: 10 residues. Trimming took 3 bases from V and 13 from J, leaving 13 bases between them. CDR3 bases: TGTGCCTGGAGCCCGGACAGTTTATACTTC. Translating it yields CAWSPDSLYF.

This chain links TRBV28 with TRBJ1-5, with D tentatively TRBD1 (5 bases). CDR1 is MDHEN and CDR2 is SYDVKM in the germline V gene. This CDR3 is 13 amino acids long. Trimming left V 7 bases short and J 4 bases short, with 11 bases between. CDR3 region: CASKKGRNQPQHF. CDR3 bases: TGTGCCAGCAAAAAGGGGCGGAATCAGCCCCAGCATTTT.

In the case of this clone: The sample carries other DNA sequences with the same CDR3. J is TRBJ2-3 and V is TRBV5-1; 7 bases are shared with TRBD1. V lost 4 bases and J lost 2; bases outside the gene matches: 4. This CDR3 region has 14 residues. From germline, CDR1 is SGHRS and CDR2 YFSETQ. As DNA, the CDR3 is TGCGCCAGCAGCCCAGGACAGGACACAGATACGCAGTATTTT. This encodes CASSPGQDTDTQYF.

V and J are TRBV5-1 and TRBJ2-5; 8 positions match TRBD2. The CDR3 runs to 18 residues. With V trimmed by 0 bases and J by 5 bases, 15 bases remained unmatched. Germline values: CDR1 SGHRS, CDR2 YFSETQ. The CDR3 DNA reads as TGCGCCAGCAGCTTGGGCTGGAGAAGCGGGAGAAGGGTGGAGACCCAGTACTTC. Translation: CASSLGWRSGRRVETQYF.

This clone appeared a single time. J is TRBJ2-3 and V is TRBV30; no firm D call. The germline gives CDR1 GTSNPN, CDR2 SVGIG (reference sequence). CDR3 length: 12 amino acids. The V gene lost 4 bases and the J gene lost 7 bases, with 12 bases spanning the gap. The CDR3: CAWINGSYTQYF. DNA of the CDR3: TGTGCCTGGATAAACGGGTCCTATACGCAGTATTTT.

This clone was recorded a few times. The genes are TRBV6-1 and TRBJ1-4; D ambiguous. The germline V and J ends were trimmed by 4 bases and 8 bases, with 14 bases remaining between them. The CDR3 consists of 14 residues. In germline, CDR1 is MNHNS, CDR2 SASEGT. The CDR3: CASSAPGLEEKLFF. In DNA, the CDR3 is TGTGCCAGCAGTGCCCCGGGGTTGGAAGAAAAACTGTTTTTT.

The J gene is TRBJ1-4, the V gene TRBV2, with 11 bases that match TRBD1. The germline CDR1 and CDR2 sequences are SNHLY and FYNNEI. The CDR3 is 17 residues long. Trimming removed 3 bases from V and 8 bases from J; junction bases left unmatched: 11. This CDR3 reads CASSDGTGGPYGEKLFF. CDR3 coding DNA: TGTGCCAGCAGTGATGGGACAGGGGGTCCTTACGGGGAAAAACTGTTTTTT.

This chain links TRBV5-4 with TRBJ1-4; 11 nucleotides match TRBD1. After removal of 9 bases from V and 2 bases from J, the junction contained 6 bases not matched to a gene. Germline V CDR1 and CDR2: SGHNT, YYREEE (reference sequence). CDR3 length: 15 amino acids. The CDR3 spells CATGTGGTTNEKLFF. CDR3 sequence (DNA): TGTGCCACCGGGACAGGGGGTACGACTAATGAAAAACTGTTTTTT.

The chain has TRBV10-3 and TRBJ2-3; possibly TRBD1 for D (8 bases). V shed 10 bases and J shed 2 bases, with 13 bases lying between them. From germline, CDR1 is ENHRY and CDR2 SYGVKD. This CDR3 spans 13 amino acids. CDR3 DNA: TGTGCCACACAGGGGGGGACCACAGATACGCAGTATTTT. Amino acid sequence: CATQGGTTDTQYF.

CDR3 loop: CASGRQGLYSGNTIYF. DNA for the CDR3: TGTGCCAGCGGGAGACAGGGCTTATACTCTGGAAACACCATATATTTT. This rearrangement joins TRBV2 to TRBJ1-3; the match to TRBD1 covers 7 bases. The junction had 10 bases not matched to a gene; V was cut back by 8 bases and J by 0 bases. Germline CDR1 and CDR2: SNHLY and FYNNEI. The CDR3 runs to 16 residues.

V usage is TRBV4-1 and J usage is TRBJ1-5, with D tentatively TRBD1 (5 bases). Germline loops: CDR1 MGHRA, CDR2 YSYEKL. The CDR3 extends over 17 amino acids. Trimming shortened V by 3 bases and J by 9 bases, and 24 bases separated the two germline ends. CDR3 amino acids: CASSQVDMGWVSGPQHF. CDR3 nucleotides: TGCGCCAGCAGCCAGGTGGACATGGGTTGGGTCTCGGGGCCCCAGCATTTT.

This chain links TRBV28 with TRBJ1-1; D not certain. The CDR3 has 15 residues. Germline-derived CDR1 and CDR2 are MDHEN and SYDVKM. The V end lost 6 bases, the J end lost 0 bases, and 14 bases lay between the germline ends. The CDR3 DNA reads TGTGCCAGCAGGGCGGAGGACGTCTTGAACACTGAAGCTTTCTTT. Amino acid sequence: CASRAEDVLNTEAFF.

The chain recombines TRBV9 with TRBJ2-1; 13 bases are a match to TRBD2. Germline CDR1 is SGDLS and CDR2 is YYNGEE. The CDR3 has 15 amino acids. The V segment lost 1 base and the J segment 10 bases; nucleotides outside the gene matches: 5. The CDR3 spells CASSVLGLAGREQFF. The CDR3 nucleotides read TGTGCCAGCAGCGTATTGGGACTAGCGGGAAGGGAGCAGTTCTTC.

The chain employs TRBV19 and TRBJ2-5; 8 bases align to TRBD1. CDR3 length: 15 residues. V lost 5 bases and J lost 3; bases outside the gene matches: 8. Per the germline V gene, CDR1 is LNHDA and CDR2 is SQIVND (reference sequence). The CDR3 bases are TGTGCCAGTAGTGTCGGACAGGGCCGGGAAGAGACCCAGTACTTC. Translated: CASSVGQGREETQYF.